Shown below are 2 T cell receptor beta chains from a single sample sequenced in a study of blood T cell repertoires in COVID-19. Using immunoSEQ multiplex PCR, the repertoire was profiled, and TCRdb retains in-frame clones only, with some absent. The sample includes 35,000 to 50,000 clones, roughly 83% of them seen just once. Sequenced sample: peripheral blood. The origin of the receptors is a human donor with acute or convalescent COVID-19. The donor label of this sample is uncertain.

This CDR3 reads CASRHQQGHYGYTF. As DNA, the CDR3 is TGCGCCAGCAGACACCAACAGGGTCACTATGGCTACACCTTC. This sequence joins TRBV5-1 and TRBJ1-2; D is possibly TRBD1 (6 bases). This CDR3 has 14 residues. CDR1 and CDR2 (germline): SGHRS, YFSETQ. Between the trimmed V and J ends, which lost 5 bases and 3 bases, there was a span of 14 bases.

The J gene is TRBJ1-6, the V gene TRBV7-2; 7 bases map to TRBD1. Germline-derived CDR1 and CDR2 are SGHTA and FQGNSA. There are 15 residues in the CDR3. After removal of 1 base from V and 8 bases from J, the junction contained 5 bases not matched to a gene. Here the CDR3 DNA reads TGTGCCAGCAGCTTAGTAGGGACAGAGGATTCACCCCTCCACTTT. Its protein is CASSLVGTEDSPLHF.